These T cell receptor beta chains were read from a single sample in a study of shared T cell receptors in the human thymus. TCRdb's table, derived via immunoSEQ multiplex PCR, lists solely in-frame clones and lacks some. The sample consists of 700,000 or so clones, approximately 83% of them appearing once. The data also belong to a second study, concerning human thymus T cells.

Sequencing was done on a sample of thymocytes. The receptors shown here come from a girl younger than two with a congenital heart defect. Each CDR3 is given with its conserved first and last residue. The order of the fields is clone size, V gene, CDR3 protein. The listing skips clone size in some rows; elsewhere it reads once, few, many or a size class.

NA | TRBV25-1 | CASSEWTRVGFQETQYF
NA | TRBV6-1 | CASSDSGANSPLHF
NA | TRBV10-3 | CAISENVAGNYEQYF
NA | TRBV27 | CASSPQLGDEQFF
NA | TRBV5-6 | CASSLGPGESENEQFF
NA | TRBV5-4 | CASSFGQPPNYGYTF
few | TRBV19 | CASRFGRGNQPQHF
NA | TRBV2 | CASSEVLAALARRNEQFF
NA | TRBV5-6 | CASSFGQGNEKLFF
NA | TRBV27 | CASSPRQFYGYTF
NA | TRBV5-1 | CASSNNRLAWSSYGYTF
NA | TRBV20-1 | CSANDGYGYTF
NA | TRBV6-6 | CASSYSRGRDNQPQHF
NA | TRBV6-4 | CASRDRVSDTQYF
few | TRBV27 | CASSLGFGGVTDRGSPQYF
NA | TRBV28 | CASSSTLTSGGLTDTQYF
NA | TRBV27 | CASSSHPEGGASNEKLFF
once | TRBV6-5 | CASRDREIPYEQYF
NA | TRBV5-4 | CASSAQGADEQYF
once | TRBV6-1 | CASSLRQGTQETQYF
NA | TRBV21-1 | CASSAWTGGVYEQYF
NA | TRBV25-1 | CASSEFRGEQYF
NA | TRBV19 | CASSIRGLVDEQFF
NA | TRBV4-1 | CASSQYRQGGSNQPQHF
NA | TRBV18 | CASSPESGDGTEAFF
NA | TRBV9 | CASSVALLNTDTQYF
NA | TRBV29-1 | CSVAGRWGGGPLAKNIQYF
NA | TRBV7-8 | CASSCPDRTGYTF
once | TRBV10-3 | CAISPEPGQERTGRFF
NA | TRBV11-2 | CASSLGELAASYEQYF
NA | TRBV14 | CASSQVPGGSQPQHF
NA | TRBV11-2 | CASSSAGTGWQETQYF
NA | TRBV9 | CASSQSGHSYEQYF
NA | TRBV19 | CASSISGIGYTF
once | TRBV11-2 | CASSLIRSSRRGGSPLHF
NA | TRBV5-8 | CASSLDGESGNTIYF
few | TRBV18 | CASSSETGMSYEQYF
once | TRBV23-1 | CASSQSDLRPGANVLTF
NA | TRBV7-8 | CASSLGTGSRRPNYGYTF
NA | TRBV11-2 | CASTPGTYNTEAFF
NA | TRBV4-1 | CASSSPGQGAETQYF
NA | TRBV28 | CASSSTRAFYGYTF
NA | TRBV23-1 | CASPQGGESTGELFF
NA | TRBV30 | CAWSEETGTGDGMNTEAFF
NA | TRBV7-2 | CASSLATGQVLDLGNQPQHF
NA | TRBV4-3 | CASSQEGGGGTSSGANVLTF
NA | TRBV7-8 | CASSVHQGQGVSPLHF
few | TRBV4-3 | CASSQDPADRAYEQYF
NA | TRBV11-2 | CASSSLQGYDYGYTF
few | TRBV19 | CASSIAPRQGSYEQYF
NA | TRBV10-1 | CASSENTGVNEKLFF
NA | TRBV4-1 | CASSQGLASSYEQYF
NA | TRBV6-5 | CASSYTGKVKSYGYTF